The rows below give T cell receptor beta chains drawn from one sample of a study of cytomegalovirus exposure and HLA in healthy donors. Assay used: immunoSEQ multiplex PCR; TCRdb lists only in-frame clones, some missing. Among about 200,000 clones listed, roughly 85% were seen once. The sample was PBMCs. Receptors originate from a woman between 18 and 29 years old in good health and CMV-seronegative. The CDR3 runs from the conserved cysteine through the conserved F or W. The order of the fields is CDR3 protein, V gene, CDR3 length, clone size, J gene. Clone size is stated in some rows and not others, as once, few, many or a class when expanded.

CASSTTGGADGYTF,TRBV6-5,14,.,TRBJ1-2
CASSAGTSGEQYF,TRBV28,13,.,TRBJ2-7
CATSPRGTGGRYNEQFF,TRBV15,17,.,TRBJ2-1
CASSSNYEQYF,TRBV19,11,.,TRBJ2-7
CASSLGAGPQETQYF,TRBV11-2,15,.,TRBJ2-5
CASSLGMGLYGYTF,TRBV7-2,14,once,TRBJ1-2
CASSVSGGIYEQYF,TRBV11-3,14,.,TRBJ2-7
CAWTPGGGWTDTQYF,TRBV30,15,.,TRBJ2-3
CAWGQGVRAEAFF,TRBV30,13,.,TRBJ1-1
CASSVQGAGNTGELFF,TRBV9,16,.,TRBJ2-2
CASNHPRGNSGANVLTF,TRBV28,17,.,TRBJ2-6
CASSLAGASPLEQYF,TRBV7-8,15,once,TRBJ2-7
CASSSGAGSEQFF,TRBV7-6,13,.,TRBJ2-1
CASSLSQINTEAFF,TRBV7-9,14,.,TRBJ1-1
CASSPTTGVRSTNEKLFF,TRBV5-1,18,once,TRBJ1-4
CASSGPGETQYF,TRBV9,12,.,TRBJ2-5
CASSLVTGRQYF,TRBV5-4,12,once,TRBJ2-7
CASSASRGLNNQPQHF,TRBV7-8,16,.,TRBJ1-5
CSVRGNFNEQFF,TRBV29-1,12,once,TRBJ2-1
CASSFGRDSKETQYF,TRBV5-1,15,.,TRBJ2-5
CASSQQDRVVEKLFF,TRBV4-1,15,.,TRBJ1-4
CASSEGWLFF,TRBV19,10,.,TRBJ1-4
CAWMDRGVKETQYF,TRBV30,14,.,TRBJ2-5
CASSGKGREVAGYTF,TRBV2,15,.,TRBJ1-2
CASRSVLQETQYF,TRBV28,13,once,TRBJ2-5
CASSSLGEAFF,TRBV27,11,.,TRBJ1-1
CASSGGGNYGYTF,TRBV18,13,few,TRBJ1-2
CASSPPRQEEQYF,TRBV18,13,.,TRBJ2-7
CASSEGTVATNEKLFF,TRBV6-1,16,.,TRBJ1-4
CASRMDRGGEETQYF,TRBV2,15,.,TRBJ2-5
CASSQNRGYGYTF,TRBV4-2,13,.,TRBJ1-2
CASSRDRGAGELFF,TRBV11-2,14,many,TRBJ2-2
CASSLSQGYEQYF,TRBV7-3,13,.,TRBJ2-7
CASSYGLAGGLYTGELFF,TRBV12-1,18,.,TRBJ2-2
CASSLTDNTEAFF,TRBV5-1,13,.,TRBJ1-1
CASSYARTIGYNEQFF,TRBV6-5,16,once,TRBJ2-1
CASSRDTGNSPLHF,TRBV6-5,14,.,TRBJ1-6
CASSESDSGSSNTQYF,TRBV25-1,16,.,TRBJ2-3
CASRTTGWGAFF,TRBV28,12,.,TRBJ1-1
CASSLERDRVNNEQFF,TRBV7-8,16,.,TRBJ2-1
CASNPGLAGHYEQYF,TRBV27,15,.,TRBJ2-7
CSASQQGGHTF,TRBV20-1,11,.,TRBJ1-2
CASSGRGLYNEQFF,TRBV5-1,14,.,TRBJ2-1
CASSPQGDGDSPLHF,TRBV9,15,.,TRBJ1-6
CASRGAGGYQETQYF,TRBV6-5,15,.,TRBJ2-5
CASSPPIGQSYEQYF,TRBV18,15,.,TRBJ2-7
CASSPGDTRSYEQYF,TRBV5-1,15,.,TRBJ2-7
CASRTGTSGRGYF,TRBV27,13,.,TRBJ2-7
CASSLSGLAQYF,TRBV9,12,.,TRBJ2-3
CASSQTGNTEAFF,TRBV9,13,.,TRBJ1-1
CAVRAPLSHEQYF,TRBV10-3,13,.,TRBJ2-7
CARSLWGQGFCQPQHF,TRBV5-3,16,.,TRBJ1-5
CASSLTGTLPLHF,TRBV27,13,few,TRBJ1-6
CASRGSMLGEQFF,TRBV6-1,13,.,TRBJ2-1
CSAGWGSGNTIYF,TRBV29-1,13,.,TRBJ1-3
CASSPTSGGNTGELFF,TRBV4-2,16,.,TRBJ2-2
CASSPSGGKYEQYF,TRBV28,14,.,TRBJ2-7
CASSFDSTMETQYF,TRBV5-1,14,.,TRBJ2-5
CASSYGADYEQYF,TRBV5-4,13,.,TRBJ2-7
CASTRTRGTGNTEAFF,TRBV5-1,16,.,TRBJ1-1